These 9 T cell receptor beta chains share one sample of origin, sequenced in a study of cytomegalovirus exposure and HLA in healthy donors. The PCR used 60 Vbeta and 13 Jbeta primers. Produced via immunoSEQ multiplex PCR; TCRdb's table is partial and in-frame only. The sample shows around 110,000 clones, roughly 80% of them seen only once. Sequenced sample: PBMCs. The receptors shown here come from a man aged 30 to 39 in good health and CMV-seropositive.

The chain has TRBV5-6 and TRBJ1-4; D is uncertain. The CDR3 runs 13 residues. V shed 2 bases and J shed 5 bases, with 7 bases lying between them. Germline CDR1 is SGHDT and CDR2 is YYEEEE. The CDR3 loop is CASSLGRNEKLFF. The CDR3 region has the DNA TGTGCCAGCAGCTTAGGGAGAAATGAAAAACTGTTTTTT.

This chain uses TRBV30 with TRBJ1-3, with 10 bases fitting TRBD1. This CDR3 has 15 residues. The J segment lost 2 bases and the V segment lost 3 bases, leaving 4 bases of the junction unmatched. Per germline, CDR1 GTSNPN and CDR2 SVGIG (reference sequence). CDR3 in DNA: TGTGCCTGGAGGGATGACAGGGGGCCTGGAAACACCATATATTTT. Its translation: CAWRDDRGPGNTIYF.

This chain's CDR3 is CASSPGEYGYTF. The CDR3 nucleotides are TGTGCCAGCAGCCCCGGTGAATATGGCTACACCTTC. The chain links TRBV11-3 to TRBJ1-2; D gene ambiguous. Germline CDR1 SGHNT, CDR2 YENEEA. This CDR3 is 12 amino acids long. V lost 5 bases to trimming and J lost 5 bases, with 9 bases between them. Full variable domain (remainder filled in from reference TRBV11-3 and TRBJ1-2): EAGVVQSPRYKIIEKKQPVAFWCNPISGHNTLYWYLQNLGQGPELLIRYENEEAVDDSQLPKDRFSAERLKGVDSTLKIQPAELGDSAVYLCASSPGEYGYTFGSGTRLTVV.

The CDR3 protein is CASSLVTGGRGQPQHF. CDR3 nucleotides: TGTGCCAGCAGCTTGGTGACAGGGGGACGGGGTCAGCCCCAGCATTTT. The chain recombines TRBV5-5 with TRBJ1-5; 9 nucleotides match TRBD1. The CDR3 sequence is 16 residues long. J lost 6 bases, V lost 0 bases, and 7 bases had no gene match. Germline V gives CDR1 SGHKS, CDR2 YYEKEE (reference sequence).

The V gene is TRBV5-4, the J gene TRBJ2-3; 10 positions match TRBD2. Germline V gene sequence: CDR1 SGHNT, CDR2 YYREEE (reference sequence). Trimming cost V 4 bases and J 0 bases; bases outside gene matches: 5. The CDR3 sequence is 16 residues long. CDR3 amino acids: CASSQLAGRSTDTQYF. The CDR3 DNA sequence: TGTGCCAGCAGCCAACTAGCGGGGAGAAGCACAGATACGCAGTATTTT.

The chain joins TRBV11-2 to TRBJ2-3; 9 bases match TRBD2. This CDR3 spans 16 amino acids. Germline V gives CDR1 SGHAT, CDR2 FQNNGV. V was clipped by 1 base and J by 6 bases; unmatched bases: 8. CDR3 bases: TGTGCCAGCAGCTTAGGGGCTAGCGGGGTTTACGATACGCAGTATTTT. Encoded protein: CASSLGASGVYDTQYF.

This clone was found a few times. The chain employs TRBV28 and TRBJ1-5; 7 bases map to TRBD1. The ends lost 5 bases at V and 0 bases at J; junction bases unmatched: 10. CDR1 is MDHEN, CDR2 SYDVKM, per germline. This CDR3 has 17 amino acids. The CDR3 nucleotides are TGTGCCAGCAGTACAGGGGTCCTCGGGTATAGCAATCAGCCCCAGCATTTT. Its translation is CASSTGVLGYSNQPQHF.

The genes are TRBV6-5 and TRBJ1-4; D not certain. V dropped 2 bases and J dropped 5 bases, with 12 bases sitting between them. This CDR3 region has 15 residues. From germline, CDR1 is MNHEY and CDR2 SVGAGI. The CDR3 sequence is CASSYDWSGNEKLFF. CDR3 DNA: TGTGCCAGCAGTTACGATTGGTCGGGGAATGAAAAACTGTTTTTT.

The chain combines TRBV15 with TRBJ1-1; TRBD1 might be the D (5 bases). The germline V and J ends were trimmed by 1 base and 5 bases, with 14 bases remaining between them. CDR1 is LNHNV, CDR2 YYDKDF, per germline (reference sequence). CDR3 length equals 15 residues. Here the CDR3 DNA reads TGTGCCACCAGCAGAGCACGGGGCAGCGGGACTGAAGCTTTCTTT. This sequence encodes CATSRARGSGTEAFF.